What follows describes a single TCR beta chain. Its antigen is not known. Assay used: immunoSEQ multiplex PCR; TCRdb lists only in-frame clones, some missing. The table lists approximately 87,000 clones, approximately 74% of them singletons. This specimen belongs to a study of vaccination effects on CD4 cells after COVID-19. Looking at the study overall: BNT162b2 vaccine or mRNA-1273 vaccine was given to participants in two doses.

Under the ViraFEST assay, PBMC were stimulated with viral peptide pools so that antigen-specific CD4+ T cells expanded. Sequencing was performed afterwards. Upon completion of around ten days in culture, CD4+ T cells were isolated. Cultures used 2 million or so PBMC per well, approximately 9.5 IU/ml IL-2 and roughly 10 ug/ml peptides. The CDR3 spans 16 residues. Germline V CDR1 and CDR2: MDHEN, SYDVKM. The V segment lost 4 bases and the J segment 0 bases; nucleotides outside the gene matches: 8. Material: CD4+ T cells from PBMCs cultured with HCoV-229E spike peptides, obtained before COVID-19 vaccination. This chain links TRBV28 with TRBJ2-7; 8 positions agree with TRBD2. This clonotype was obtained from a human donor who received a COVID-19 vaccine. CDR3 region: CASSSVGGESSYEQYV. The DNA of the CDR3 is TGTGCCAGCAGTTCCGTCGGGGGGGAAAGCTCCTACGAGCAGTACGTC.